This T cell receptor (beta chain) was recovered during a study of a mutant IDH1 vaccine in newly diagnosed glioma (dated by TCRdb to the early 2020s). Turning to the overall study: Of the 25 to 35 treated patients, about 62% were male and roughly 40% were female, and a mean age of around 40 years was recorded. Longitudinal TCRB deep sequencing was done for 25 to 30 treated patients, wherever samples were available for exploratory analyses. Peripheral blood was drawn at six visits: V03 (baseline), V05, V07, V10, V12 and V13. Prior to enrollment, patients had been given standard therapy consisting of radiotherapy alone, temozolomide alone, or radiochemotherapy with temozolomide, with the combination given to most patients. Results and caveats for the whole study, not just this receptor: It was noted by the authors that analyses of patient blood samples could not be reproduced owing to sample limitations. Selection of PBMC samples for TCRB deep sequencing was based on availability. No apparent relationship was observed between pseudoprogression and alterations in the top peripheral T cell clonotypes detected by TCRB sequencing. Across multiple MHC alleles, vaccine-induced immune responses were seen in around 93% of patients.

Library preparation employed the immunoSEQ multiplex PCR assay. Rearranged TCR beta chain sequences were amplified using the hsTCRB Kit according to the manufacturer's protocol. Sequencing of TCRB libraries was carried out on an Illumina MiSeq. Per the authors' processing: The kit vendor's proprietary platform handled demultiplexing, trimming and gene mapping. The source is immuneACCESS, and TCRdb retained only in-frame sequences with V and J called. Part of the clones is not carried over; for the studies checked, unresolved V genes explain less than half of this, and the remainder is unexplained. Clone size and the V and J calls come from that table; the DNA yielded D and trimming. This sample holds about 92,000 clones; about four fifths were observed only once. Jointly, the top ten make up around 7.4% of the sample. Reading the germline V gene gives CDR1 SNHLY and CDR2 FYNNEI. The CDR3 starts with the cysteine, ends with the phenylalanine, and has 15 residues. Only the CDR3 part of the read is kept: 45 bases, read in frame from the first base. V has 4 bases trimmed and J has 0 bases trimmed; junction bases matching no gene number 3.

This clone has just one count. Its antigen is currently not known. No clone much larger than this one lies a single base away; base qualities are absent. The time point label here, explained by the study, means: baseline, week 1 (first vaccination visit). Reading the label with the study, this specimen's treatment or condition is: pre-vaccination baseline after standard-of-care therapy. Donors had newly diagnosed WHO grade 3 or 4 IDH1-mutant astrocytomas with loss of nuclear ATRX. The samples were drawn from NOA16, a multicentre, single-arm, open-label phase I trial in Germany that tested a mutant IDH1 peptide vaccine in humans for the first time. Blood drawn at visit V03 was used as the baseline sample for immunogenicity testing. Genomic DNA for TCRB sequencing was extracted from EDTA blood using the DNeasy Blood and Tissue Kit.

The sequence was collected from a woman aged 50 to 65 with glioma. Source: PBMCs, taken from a glioma patient treated with radiotherapy, temozolomide or both. The chain couples TRBV2 to TRBJ1-5, and 7 bases in between align with TRBD1. The nucleotide sequence reads TGTGCCAGCAGTGTAAGACAGGGTAGCAATCAGCCCCAGCATTTT. This gives the protein CASSVRQGSNQPQHF.